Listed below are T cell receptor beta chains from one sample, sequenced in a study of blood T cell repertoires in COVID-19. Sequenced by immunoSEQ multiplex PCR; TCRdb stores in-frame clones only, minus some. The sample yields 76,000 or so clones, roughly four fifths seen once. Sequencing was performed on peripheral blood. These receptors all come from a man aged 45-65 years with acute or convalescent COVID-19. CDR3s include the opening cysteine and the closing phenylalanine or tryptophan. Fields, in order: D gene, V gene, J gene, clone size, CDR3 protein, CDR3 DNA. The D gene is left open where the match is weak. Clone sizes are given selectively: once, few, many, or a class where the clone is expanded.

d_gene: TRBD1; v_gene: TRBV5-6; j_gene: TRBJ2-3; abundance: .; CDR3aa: CASSPGTGTDTQYF; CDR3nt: TGTGCCAGCAGCCCCGGGACAGGGACAGATACGCAGTATTTT
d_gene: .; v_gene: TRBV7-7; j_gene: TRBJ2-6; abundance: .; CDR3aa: CASSPSVRANVLTF; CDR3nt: TGTGCCAGCAGCCCGTCGGTACGGGCCAACGTCCTGACTTTC
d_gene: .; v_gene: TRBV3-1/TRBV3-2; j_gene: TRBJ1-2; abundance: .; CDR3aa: CASRLGEYGYTF; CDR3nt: TGTGCCAGCCGACTAGGGGAGTATGGCTACACCTTC
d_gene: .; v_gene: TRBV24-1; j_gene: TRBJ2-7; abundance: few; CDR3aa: CATSDLKGPSHEQYF; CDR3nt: TGTGCCACCAGTGATTTAAAGGGGCCTTCCCACGAGCAGTACTTC
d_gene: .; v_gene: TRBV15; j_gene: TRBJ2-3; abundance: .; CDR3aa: CATSKGFTSTDTQYF; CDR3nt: TGTGCCACCAGCAAGGGGTTCACTAGCACAGATACGCAGTATTTT
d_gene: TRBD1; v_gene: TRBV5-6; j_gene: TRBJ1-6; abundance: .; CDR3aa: CASSLSSDRGRSPLHF; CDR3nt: TGTGCCAGCAGCTTATCGTCGGACAGGGGGCGATCACCCCTCCACTTT
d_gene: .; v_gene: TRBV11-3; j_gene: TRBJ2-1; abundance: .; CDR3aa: CASSEQEYNEQFF; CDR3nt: TGTGCCAGCAGCGAACAGGAATACAATGAGCAGTTCTTC
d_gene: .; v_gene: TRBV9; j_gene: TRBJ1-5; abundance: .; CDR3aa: CASSLNVARGQPQHF; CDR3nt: TGTGCCAGCAGCCTAAATGTCGCGCGCGGACAGCCCCAGCATTTT
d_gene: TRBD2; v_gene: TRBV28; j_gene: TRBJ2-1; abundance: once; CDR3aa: CASSPQGLAGVGEQFF; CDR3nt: TGTGCCAGCAGTCCCCAGGGACTAGCGGGAGTTGGTGAGCAGTTCTTC
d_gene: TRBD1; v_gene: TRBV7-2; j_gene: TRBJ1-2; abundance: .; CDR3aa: CASSSAGQGVWGYTF; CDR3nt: TGTGCCAGCAGCTCCGCAGGACAGGGGGTATGGGGCTACACCTTC
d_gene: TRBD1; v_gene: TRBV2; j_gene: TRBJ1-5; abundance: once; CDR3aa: CASSGTGNQPQHF; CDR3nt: TGTGCCAGCAGTGGGACAGGGAATCAGCCCCAGCATTTT
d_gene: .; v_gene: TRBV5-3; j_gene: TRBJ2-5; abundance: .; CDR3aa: CARSLGGQKETQYF; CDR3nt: TGTGCCAGAAGCTTGGGGGGGCAGAAAGAGACCCAGTACTTC
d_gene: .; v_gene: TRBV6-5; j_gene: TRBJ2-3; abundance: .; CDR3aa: CASTLSGSSTDTQYF; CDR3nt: TGTGCCAGCACCCTTAGCGGTTCTAGCACAGATACGCAGTATTTT
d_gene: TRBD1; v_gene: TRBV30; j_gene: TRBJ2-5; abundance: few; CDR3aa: CAWDGQGAQETQYF; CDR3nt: TGTGCCTGGGATGGACAGGGGGCTCAAGAGACCCAGTACTTC
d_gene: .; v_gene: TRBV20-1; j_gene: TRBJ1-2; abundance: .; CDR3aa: CSVGGYGYTF; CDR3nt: TGCAGTGTGGGGGGCTATGGCTACACCTTC
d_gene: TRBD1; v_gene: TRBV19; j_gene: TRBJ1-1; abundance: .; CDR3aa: CASRTAGGRLTEAFF; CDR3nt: TGTGCCAGTAGGACCGCAGGGGGGAGGCTCACTGAAGCTTTCTTT
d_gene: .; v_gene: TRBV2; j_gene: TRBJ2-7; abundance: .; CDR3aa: CASSNQGYEQYF; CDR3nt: TGTGCCAGCAGCAACCAGGGCTACGAGCAGTACTTC
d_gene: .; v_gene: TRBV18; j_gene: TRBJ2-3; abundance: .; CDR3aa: CASSPARSTDTQYF; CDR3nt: TGTGCCAGCTCACCAGCCAGGAGCACAGATACGCAGTATTTT
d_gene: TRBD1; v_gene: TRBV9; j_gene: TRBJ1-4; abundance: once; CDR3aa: CASSVVPFAGTANEKLFF; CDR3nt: TGTGCCAGCAGCGTAGTCCCTTTCGCCGGGACAGCTAATGAAAAACTGTTTTTT
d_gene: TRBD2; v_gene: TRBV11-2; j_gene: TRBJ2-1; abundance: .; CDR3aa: CASRDLAGSSYNEQFF; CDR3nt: TGTGCCAGCAGGGACCTAGCGGGGAGCTCCTACAATGAGCAGTTCTTC
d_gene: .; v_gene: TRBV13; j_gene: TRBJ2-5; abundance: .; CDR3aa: CASSSSAGETQYF; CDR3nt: TGTGCCAGCAGCTCAAGCGCGGGGGAGACCCAGTACTTC
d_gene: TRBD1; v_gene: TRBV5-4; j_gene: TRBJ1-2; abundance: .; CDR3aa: CASSFRDRGYGYTF; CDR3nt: TGTGCCAGCAGCTTCCGGGACAGGGGCTATGGCTACACCTTC
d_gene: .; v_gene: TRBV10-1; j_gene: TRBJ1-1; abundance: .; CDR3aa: CASSPRGLNTEAFF; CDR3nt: TGCGCCAGCAGCCCCAGGGGCTTGAACACTGAAGCTTTCTTT
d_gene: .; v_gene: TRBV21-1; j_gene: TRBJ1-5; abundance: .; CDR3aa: CASSKIGPGGRQPQHF; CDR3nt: TGTGCCAGCAGCAAAATAGGGCCAGGGGGCCGTCAGCCCCAGCATTTT
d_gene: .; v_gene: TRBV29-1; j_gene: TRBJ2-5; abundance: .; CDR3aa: CSVERGLGETQYF; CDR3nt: TGCAGCGTTGAAAGGGGGTTAGGAGAGACCCAGTACTTC
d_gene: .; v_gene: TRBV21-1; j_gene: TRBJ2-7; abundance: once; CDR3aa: CASSKAAGPHKAEQYF; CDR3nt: TGTGCCAGCAGCAAAGCGGCGGGACCACATAAAGCCGAGCAGTACTTC
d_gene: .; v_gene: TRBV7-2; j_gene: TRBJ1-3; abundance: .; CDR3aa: CASSPQGLYSGNTIYF; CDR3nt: TGTGCCAGCAGCCCCCAGGGGCTCTACTCTGGAAACACCATATATTTT
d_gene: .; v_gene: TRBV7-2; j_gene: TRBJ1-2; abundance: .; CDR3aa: CASSLPGGQANYGYTF; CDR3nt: TGTGCCAGCAGCCTCCCCGGGGGGCAAGCTAACTATGGCTACACCTTC
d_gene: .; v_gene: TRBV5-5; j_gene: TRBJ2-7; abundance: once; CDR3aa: CASSLVALPVEQYF; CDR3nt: TGTGCCAGCAGCTTGGTAGCGCTCCCGGTCGAGCAGTACTTC
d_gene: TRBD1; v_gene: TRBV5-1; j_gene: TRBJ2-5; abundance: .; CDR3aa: CASSLRAGGGGQETQYF; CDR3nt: TGCGCCAGCAGCTTGAGAGCAGGGGGCGGTGGGCAAGAGACCCAGTACTTC
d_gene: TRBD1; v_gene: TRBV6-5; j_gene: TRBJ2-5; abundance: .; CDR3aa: CASRTGALQETQYF; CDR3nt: TGTGCCAGCAGGACAGGGGCACTCCAAGAGACCCAGTACTTC
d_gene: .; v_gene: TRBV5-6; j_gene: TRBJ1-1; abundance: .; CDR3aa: CASSLGRNTEAFF; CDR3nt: TGTGCCAGCAGCTTGGGCAGGAACACTGAAGCTTTCTTT
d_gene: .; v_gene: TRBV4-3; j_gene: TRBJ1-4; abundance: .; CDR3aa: CASSPTGATNEKLFF; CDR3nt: TGCGCCAGCAGTCCTACTGGTGCAACTAATGAAAAACTGTTTTTT
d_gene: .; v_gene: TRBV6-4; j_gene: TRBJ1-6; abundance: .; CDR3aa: CASSIDGVGYSPLHF; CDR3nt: TGTGCCAGCAGTATAGACGGGGTCGGTTATTCACCCCTCCACTTT
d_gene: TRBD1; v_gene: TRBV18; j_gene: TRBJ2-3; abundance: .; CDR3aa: CASSFDRGVTDTQYF; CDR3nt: TGTGCCAGCTCATTCGACAGGGGGGTCACAGATACGCAGTATTTT
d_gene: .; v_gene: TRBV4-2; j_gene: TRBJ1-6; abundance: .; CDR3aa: CASSQDPPGSYNSPLHF; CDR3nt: TGTGCCAGCAGCCAAGATCCCCCGGGATCCTATAATTCACCCCTCCACTTT
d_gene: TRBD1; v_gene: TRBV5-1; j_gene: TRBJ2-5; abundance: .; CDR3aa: CASRPGQGLETQYF; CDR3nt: TGCGCCAGCAGACCTGGACAGGGACTGGAGACCCAGTACTTC
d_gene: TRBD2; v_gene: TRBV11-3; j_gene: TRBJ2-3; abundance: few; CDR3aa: CASSFSSGDMDTQYF; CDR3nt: TGTGCCAGCAGCTTTAGTAGCGGGGACATGGATACGCAGTATTTT
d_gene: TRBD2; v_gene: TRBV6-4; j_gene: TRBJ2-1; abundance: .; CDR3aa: CASSTSGTYNEQFF; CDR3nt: TGTGCCAGCTCGACTAGCGGGACCTACAATGAGCAGTTCTTC
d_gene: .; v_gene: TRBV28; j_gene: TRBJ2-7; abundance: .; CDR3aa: CASSGNTYEQYF; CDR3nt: TGTGCCAGTTCAGGGAACACCTACGAGCAGTACTTC
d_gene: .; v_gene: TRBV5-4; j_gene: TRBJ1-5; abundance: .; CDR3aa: CASSLYPTASNQPQHF; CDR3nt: TGTGCCAGCAGCTTGTATCCGACAGCTTCAAATCAGCCCCAGCATTTT
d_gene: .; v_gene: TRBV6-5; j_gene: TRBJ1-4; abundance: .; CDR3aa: CASGGAVTNEKLFF; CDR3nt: TGTGCCAGTGGGGGGGCTGTAACTAATGAAAAACTGTTTTTT
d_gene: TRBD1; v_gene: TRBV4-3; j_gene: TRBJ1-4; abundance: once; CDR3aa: CASSQETGTGNEKLFF; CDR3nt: TGCGCCAGCAGCCAAGAAACCGGGACAGGAAATGAAAAACTGTTTTTT
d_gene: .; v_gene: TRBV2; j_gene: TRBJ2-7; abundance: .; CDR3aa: CASSVSGIFYEQYF; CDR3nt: TGTGCCAGCAGTGTATCAGGGATTTTCTACGAGCAGTACTTC
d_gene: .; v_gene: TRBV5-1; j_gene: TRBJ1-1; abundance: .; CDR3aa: CASSLQTDTEAFF; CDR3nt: TGCGCCAGCAGCTTGCAAACGGACACTGAAGCTTTCTTT